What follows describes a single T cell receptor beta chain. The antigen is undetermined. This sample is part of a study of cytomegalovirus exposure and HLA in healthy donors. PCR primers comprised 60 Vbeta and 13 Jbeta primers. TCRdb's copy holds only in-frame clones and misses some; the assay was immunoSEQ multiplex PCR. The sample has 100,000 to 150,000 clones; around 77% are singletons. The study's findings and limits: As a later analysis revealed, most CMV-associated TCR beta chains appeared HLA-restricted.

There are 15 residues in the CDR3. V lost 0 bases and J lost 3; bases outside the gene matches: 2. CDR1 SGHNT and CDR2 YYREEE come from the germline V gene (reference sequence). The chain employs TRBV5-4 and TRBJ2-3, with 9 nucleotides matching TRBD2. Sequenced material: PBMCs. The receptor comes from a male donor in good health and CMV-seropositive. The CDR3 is CASSLALAGTDTQYF. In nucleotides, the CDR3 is TGTGCCAGCAGCTTGGCGCTAGCGGGAACAGATACGCAGTATTTT.